This T cell receptor beta chain was captured by sequencing in a study of CD8 T cells in seronegative destructive rheumatoid arthritis (dated by TCRdb to the early 2020s). With regard to the full study: At the time of sampling, biological drugs were being given to seven out of the eight CND-RA patients. Researchers compared peripheral CD8+ TCRbeta repertoires from patients with CCP-negative destructive rheumatoid arthritis (CND-RA) against repertoires from newly diagnosed seropositive RA, seronegative RA and healthy controls. The seropositive RA, seronegative RA and healthy control comparison cohorts were obtained from an earlier published TCRbeta dataset rather than being newly sequenced. What the authors observed across the whole study: The small size of the CND-RA cohort was acknowledged as a limitation of the study. The authors read the apparently distinct set of enriched public clonotypes carried by CND-RA patients as support for a separate disease subset. After adjustment for age, less diverse and more clonal CD8+ TCRbeta repertoires appeared to be present in CND-RA patients than in other RA subtypes. No public clonotype enrichment survived Benjamini-Hochberg correction across the 100,000 or so clonotypes tested. More CMV-reactive and fewer influenza A-reactive CD8+ TCRbeta sequences were observed in CND-RA repertoires than in controls and other RA subtypes. Because diagnostic samples were lacking, the TCR repertoire differences may partly reflect years of poor disease control rather than having been present at onset.

A negative result on the clinical CCP2 antibody test was shown by CND-RA patients, and progression of joint destruction was observed despite active therapy. Every CND-RA patient showed typical joint destruction in the wrists and ankles and had failed conventional anti-rheumatic therapy. Sampling of CND-RA patients was performed not at diagnosis but after long disease histories, which spanned decades in several cases. Fifty millilitres of EDTA-anticoagulated peripheral blood were collected from each patient. Ficoll-Paque PLUS density gradient separation was used to isolate peripheral blood mononuclear cells. AutoMACS magnetic bead positive selection was used to isolate CD8+ cells from fresh or cryopreserved PBMCs, and purity was verified by flow cytometry. Genomic DNA was extracted with Nucleospin Tissue or Tissue XS kits and quantified on a Qubit 2.0 fluorometer. Following the manufacturer's instructions, genomic DNA from CD8+ cells served as the input for TCRbeta sequencing. TCRbeta sequencing used the immunoSEQ assay and was run at a genomics technology centre in Finland. As for the original processing: Clonotype tables from the immunoSEQ preprocessing pipeline were converted to VDJtools format, and non-productive clonotypes were removed. Samples with fewer than 10,000 reads were excluded, the remaining samples were subsampled to 10,000 reads, and most of the eight CND-RA samples met this threshold. Using the VDJtools CalcDiversityStats function on data subsampled to 10,000 reads, the Shannon-Wiener, Simpson and clonality indices were calculated. To infer antigen specificity, non-singleton TCRbeta clonotypes were hard-matched against VDJdb, meaning no mismatches were allowed. CDR3 sequences differing by one amino acid (Hamming distance 1) were grouped into clusters with potentially shared antigen targets. Group enrichment of public clonotypes was tested with one-sided Fisher's exact tests after groups were resampled to six samples, with the procedure repeated ten times. TCRdb provides this immuneACCESS table in a form limited to in-frame rearrangements. Some clones are lacking; in checked studies, under half of them reflect an unresolved V gene, and why the rest are absent is not known. V and J calls and clone size are copied from that table; D and trimming were computed from the DNA. In all, the sample holds more than 10,000 clones, and 75% to 90% of those were seen once. The ten largest clones represent 27% of the sample.

Via the germline V gene, CDR1 is SGHTA and CDR2 FQGTGA. From the cysteine through the phenylalanine, the CDR3 covers 13 amino acids. Only CDR3 DNA is held: 39 bases, read in frame from base 1. At the junction V is shortened by 5 bases and J by 6 bases; bases outside the gene matches: 3. The table lists this clone with a few counts. Its binding antigen is unknown. The input lacks base qualities; no much larger clone sits a single base away. The sequence joins TRBV7-3 to TRBJ2-2, with TRBD2 identical over 7 junction bases. The sequenced sample was CD8+ T cells from blood. The TCR was taken from a woman aged 30-55 years with seronegative destructive rheumatoid arthritis. The DNA sequence is given as TGTGCCAGCAGCGCTACTAGCGCCGGGGAGCTGTTTTTT. Its amino acids are CASSATSAGELFF.